One and the same sample provided the 8 T cell receptor beta chains below, sequenced in a study of identical twins. TCRdb fed the 5' RACE reads into MiXCR, producing one record per CDR3 protein. The sample has nearly 650,000 distinct CDR3 sequences, 7.1% seen once. The data also belong to a second study, concerning yellow fever vaccine responses in identical twins.

Sequencing was performed on PBMCs. These receptors were obtained from a woman in her late teens or twenties in good health.

The chain employs TRBV6-2 or TRBV6-3 and TRBJ2-3, with a possible D match to TRBD1 (6 bases). Germline CDR1 and CDR2: MNHEY and SVGEGT. This CDR3 is 15 amino acids long. Trimming shortened V by 4 bases and J by 5 bases, and 16 bases separated the two germline ends. The CDR3 coding sequence is TGTGCCAGCAGTTCCGCTGGGGGCACAGTAGATACGCAGTATTTT. It specifies CASSSAGGTVDTQYF.

This clonotype was recorded at least ten times. This chain joins TRBV7-6 and TRBJ2-2; D remains ambiguous. Between the trimmed V and J ends, which lost 0 bases and 3 bases, there was a span of 2 bases. There are 13 residues in the CDR3. The V gene's germline CDR1 is SGHVS and CDR2 FNYEAQ. The CDR3 DNA reads TGTGCCAGCAGCTTAGCTTACACCGGGGAGCTGTTTTTT. This translates into CASSLAYTGELFF.

This chain links TRBV19 with TRBJ2-2, with D hard to call. V lost 5 bases and J 6 bases, leaving 13 bases between the germline ends. Germline V gene sequence: CDR1 LNHDA, CDR2 SQIVND (reference sequence). CDR3 size: 14 residues. CDR3 region: CASSGITRAGELFF. The CDR3, as DNA: TGTGCCAGTAGTGGAATAACGAGAGCCGGGGAGCTGTTTTTT.

Written as DNA, the CDR3 is TGTGCCATCAGTGAGTCGCTGGGGCTGGCCCAAGAGACCCAGTACTTC. It codes for CAISESLGLAQETQYF. The chain employs TRBV10-3 and TRBJ2-5; tentatively, D is TRBD1 (5 bases). CDR1 is ENHRY and CDR2 is SYGVKD in the germline V gene. The V gene lost 0 bases and the J gene lost 1 base, with 12 bases spanning the gap. The length of the CDR3 is 16 residues.

The chain employs TRBV4-1 and TRBJ1-2; 9 nucleotides agree with TRBD1. This CDR3 spans 15 amino acids. CDR1 MGHRA and CDR2 YSYEKL come from the germline V gene. V gave up 2 bases and J gave up 6 bases; unmatched junction bases: 7. CDR3 in amino acids: CASSQPGQGYDGYTF. The CDR3, as DNA: TGCGCCAGCAGCCAACCGGGACAGGGTTACGATGGCTACACCTTC.

This clonotype appeared many times. The rearrangement joins TRBV5-1 to TRBJ2-3; the D is unclear. The germline CDR1 and CDR2 sequences are SGHRS and YFSETQ. CDR3 length: 15 residues. V lost 0 bases and J lost 0, with 8 bases in between. The CDR3 sequence: CASSLGATSTDTQYF. DNA for the CDR3: TGCGCCAGCAGCTTGGGGGCGACTAGCACAGATACGCAGTATTTT.

This chain connects TRBV20-1 to TRBJ1-3; D remains unclear. V lost 3 bases and J 4 bases, leaving 4 bases between the germline ends. Germline V gene data show CDR1 as DFQATT and CDR2 as SNEGSKA (reference sequence). The CDR3 sequence is 11 residues long. CDR3 sequence reads: CSASLGNTIYF. The CDR3 DNA reads TGCAGTGCTAGTTTGGGAAACACCATATATTTT.

In its sample, this clonotype was seen a few times. The chain recombines TRBV7-3 with TRBJ2-2, with unresolved D. This CDR3 has 14 residues. The germline gives CDR1 SGHTA, CDR2 FQGTGA. With 2 bases removed from V and 1 base from J, the gap between germline ends came to 5 bases. In DNA, the CDR3 is TGTGCCAGCAGCTTATGGGGGAACACCGGGGAGCTGTTTTTT. This gives the protein CASSLWGNTGELFF.